This TCR beta chain came from a study of shared clonotypes between healthy human individuals. Findings and limits, study-wide: Collection of samples was limited to blood; tissue repertoires likely differ.

Subsets obtained from CD4+ cells comprised CD45RA+ naive and CD45RA-negative memory cells. The repertoire was sequenced with immunoSEQ multiplex PCR; TCRdb's copy has only in-frame clones and lacks some. The sample shows 1.4 million or so clones, less than 99% of them seen only once. This CDR3 is 12 amino acids long. The germline gives CDR1 ENHRY, CDR2 SYGVKD. Trimming cost V 1 base and J 4 bases, with 4 bases left between them. About this clone itself: As yet, its antigen is unknown.

The rearrangement joins TRBV10-3 to TRBJ2-5; no definite D call. Sequencing was performed on naive CD4+ T cells sorted from blood. The subset: CD45RA+ positively selected. This TCR derives from a man aged 25-40 years in good health. CDR3 nucleotide sequence: TGTGCCATCAGTGAGTTTGTAGAGACCCAGTACTTC. Protein product: CAISEFVETQYF.